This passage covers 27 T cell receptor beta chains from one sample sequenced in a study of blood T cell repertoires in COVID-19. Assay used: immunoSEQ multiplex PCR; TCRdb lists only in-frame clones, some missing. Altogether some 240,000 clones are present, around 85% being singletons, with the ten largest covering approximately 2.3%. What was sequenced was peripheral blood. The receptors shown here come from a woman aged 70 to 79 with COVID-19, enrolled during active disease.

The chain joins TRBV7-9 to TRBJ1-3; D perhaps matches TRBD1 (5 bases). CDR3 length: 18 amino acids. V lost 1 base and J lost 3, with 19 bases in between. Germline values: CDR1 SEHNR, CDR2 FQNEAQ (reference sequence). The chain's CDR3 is CASSLGFAQGFGGNTIYF. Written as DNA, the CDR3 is TGTGCCAGCAGCTTAGGATTTGCCCAGGGTTTCGGTGGAAACACCATATATTTT.

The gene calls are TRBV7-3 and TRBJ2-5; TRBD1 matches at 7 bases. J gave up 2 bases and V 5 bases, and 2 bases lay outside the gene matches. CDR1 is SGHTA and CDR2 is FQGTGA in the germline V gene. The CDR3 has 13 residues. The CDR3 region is CASSGQVQETQYF. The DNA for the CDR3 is TGTGCCAGCAGCGGACAGGTACAAGAGACCCAGTACTTC.

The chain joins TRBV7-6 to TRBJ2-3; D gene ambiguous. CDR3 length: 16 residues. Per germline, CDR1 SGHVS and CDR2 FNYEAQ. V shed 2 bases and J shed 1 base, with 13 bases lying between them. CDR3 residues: CASSLTRSQGTDTQYF. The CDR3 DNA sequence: TGTGCCAGCAGCTTAACACGGTCGCAGGGCACAGATACGCAGTATTTT. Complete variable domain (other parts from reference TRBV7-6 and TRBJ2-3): GAGVSQSPRYKVTKRGQDVALRCDPISGHVSLYWYRQALGQGPEFLTYFNYEAQQDKSGLPNDRFSAERPEGSISTLTIQRTEQRDSAMYRCASSLTRSQGTDTQYFGPGTRLTVL.

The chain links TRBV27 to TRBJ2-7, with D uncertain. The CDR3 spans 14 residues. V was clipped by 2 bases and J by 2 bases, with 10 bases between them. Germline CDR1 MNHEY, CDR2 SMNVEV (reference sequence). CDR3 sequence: CASSLGSGPYEQYF. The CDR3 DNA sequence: TGTGCCAGCAGTTTAGGGTCTGGGCCCTACGAGCAGTACTTC.

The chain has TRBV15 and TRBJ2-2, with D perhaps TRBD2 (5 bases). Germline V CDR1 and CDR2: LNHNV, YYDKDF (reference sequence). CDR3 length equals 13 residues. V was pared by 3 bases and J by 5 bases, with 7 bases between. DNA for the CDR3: TGTGCCACCAGCAGCCGCGGGACCGGGGAGCTGTTTTTT. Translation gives CATSSRGTGELFF.

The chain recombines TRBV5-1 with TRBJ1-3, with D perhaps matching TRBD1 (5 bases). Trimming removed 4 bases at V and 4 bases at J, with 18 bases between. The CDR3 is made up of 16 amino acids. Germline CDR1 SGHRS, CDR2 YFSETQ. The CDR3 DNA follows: TGCGCCAGCAGCACGGCCCTCCTAGGGGCAGGAAACACCATATATTTT. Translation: CASSTALLGAGNTIYF.

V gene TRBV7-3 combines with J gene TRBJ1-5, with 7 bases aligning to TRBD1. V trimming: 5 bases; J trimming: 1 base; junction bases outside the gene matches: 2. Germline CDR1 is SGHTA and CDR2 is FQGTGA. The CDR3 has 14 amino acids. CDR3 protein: CASSVRGSNQPQHF. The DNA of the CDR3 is TGTGCCAGCAGCGTCAGGGGGAGCAATCAGCCCCAGCATTTT.

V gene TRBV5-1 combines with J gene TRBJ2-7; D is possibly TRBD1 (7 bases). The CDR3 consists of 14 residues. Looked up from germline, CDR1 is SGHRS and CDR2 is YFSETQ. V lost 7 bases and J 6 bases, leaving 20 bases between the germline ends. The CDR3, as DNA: TGCGCCAGCTCCCCGGAGGGGGCTATTGGCGAGCAGTACTTC. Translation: CASSPEGAIGEQYF.

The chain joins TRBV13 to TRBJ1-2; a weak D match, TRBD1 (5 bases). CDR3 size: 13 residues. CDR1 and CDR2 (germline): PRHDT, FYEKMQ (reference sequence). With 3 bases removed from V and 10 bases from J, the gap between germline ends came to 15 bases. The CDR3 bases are TGTGCCAGCAGCTTCTCGTCAGGGTTAGTCTACACCTTC. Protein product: CASSFSSGLVYTF.

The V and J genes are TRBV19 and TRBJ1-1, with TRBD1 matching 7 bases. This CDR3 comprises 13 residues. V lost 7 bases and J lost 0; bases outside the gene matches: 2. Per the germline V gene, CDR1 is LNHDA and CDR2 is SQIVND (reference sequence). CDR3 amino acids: CASKGQMNTEAFF. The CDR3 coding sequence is TGTGCCAGTAAGGGACAGATGAACACTGAAGCTTTCTTT.

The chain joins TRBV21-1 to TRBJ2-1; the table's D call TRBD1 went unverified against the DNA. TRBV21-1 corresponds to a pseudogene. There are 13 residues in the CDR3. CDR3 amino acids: CASSKDRGHEQFF. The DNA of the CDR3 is TGTGCCAGCAGCAAAGACAGGGGTCATGAGCAGTTCTTC.

The CDR3 spells CASSSGSFGDTQYF. The DNA for the CDR3 is TGTGCCAGCAGCTCGGGGTCATTTGGGGATACGCAGTATTTT. The J gene is TRBJ2-3, the V gene TRBV7-2; tentative D call: TRBD2 (5 bases). Trimming stripped 4 bases from V and 6 bases from J, with 14 bases between. This CDR3 comprises 14 residues. Germline CDR1 and CDR2: SGHTA and FQGNSA.

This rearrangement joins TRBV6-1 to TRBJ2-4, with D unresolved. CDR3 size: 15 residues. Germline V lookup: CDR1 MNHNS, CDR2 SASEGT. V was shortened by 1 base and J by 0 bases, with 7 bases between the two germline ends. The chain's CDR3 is CASSEGHLAKNIQYF. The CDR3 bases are TGTGCCAGCAGTGAAGGACACTTAGCCAAAAACATTCAGTACTTC.

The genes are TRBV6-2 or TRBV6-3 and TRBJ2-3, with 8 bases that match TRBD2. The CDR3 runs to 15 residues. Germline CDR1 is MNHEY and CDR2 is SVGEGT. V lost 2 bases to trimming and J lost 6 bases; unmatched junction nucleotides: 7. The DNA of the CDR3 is TGTGCCAGCAGTTACGGGGCGGGAGGATCCGATACGCAGTATTTT. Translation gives CASSYGAGGSDTQYF.

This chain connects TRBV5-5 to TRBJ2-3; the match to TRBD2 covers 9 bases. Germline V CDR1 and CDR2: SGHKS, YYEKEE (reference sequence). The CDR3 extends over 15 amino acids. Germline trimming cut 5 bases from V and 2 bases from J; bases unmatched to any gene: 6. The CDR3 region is CASSSRTSDTDTQYF. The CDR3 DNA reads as TGTGCCAGCAGTTCACGGACTAGCGACACAGATACGCAGTATTTT.

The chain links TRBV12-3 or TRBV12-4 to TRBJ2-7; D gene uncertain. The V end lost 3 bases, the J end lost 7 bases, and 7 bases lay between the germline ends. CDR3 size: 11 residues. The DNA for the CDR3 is TGTGCCAGCAGTTTCCGGCGGGAGCAGTACTTC. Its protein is CASSFRREQYF.

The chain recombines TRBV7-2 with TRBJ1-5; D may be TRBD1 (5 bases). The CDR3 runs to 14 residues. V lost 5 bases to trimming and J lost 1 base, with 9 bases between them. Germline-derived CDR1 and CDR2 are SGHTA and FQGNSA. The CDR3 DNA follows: TGTGCCAGCAGCGGGGGGGACAGCAATCAGCCCCAGCATTTT. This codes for CASSGGDSNQPQHF.

The CDR3 bases are TGCGCCAGCAGCCAAGATCAGGAGGGGTACGAGCAGTACTTC. This translates into CASSQDQEGYEQYF. The chain employs TRBV4-3 and TRBJ2-7; TRBD2 is a possible D gene (6 bases). Trimming pared 0 bases from V and 4 bases from J, leaving 10 bases between. The CDR3 length is 14 residues. In germline, CDR1 is LGHNA, CDR2 YSLEER.

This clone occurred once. In DNA form, the CDR3 reads TGTGCCAGCAGTGGTTACAACGGGACTAGCGGGGACACAGATACGCAGTATTTT. This codes for CASSGYNGTSGDTDTQYF. V and J are TRBV2 and TRBJ2-3; 13 bases are shared with TRBD2. Germline loops: CDR1 SNHLY, CDR2 FYNNEI. The length of the CDR3 is 18 residues. V trimming: 4 bases; J trimming: 2 bases; junction bases outside the gene matches: 9.

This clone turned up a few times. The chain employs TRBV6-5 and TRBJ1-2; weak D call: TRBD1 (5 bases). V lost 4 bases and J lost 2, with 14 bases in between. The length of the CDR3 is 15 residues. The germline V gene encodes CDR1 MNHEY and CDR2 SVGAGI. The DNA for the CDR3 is TGTGCCAGCAGTTTTGGGAGGGGAGGAAACTATGGCTACACCTTC. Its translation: CASSFGRGGNYGYTF.

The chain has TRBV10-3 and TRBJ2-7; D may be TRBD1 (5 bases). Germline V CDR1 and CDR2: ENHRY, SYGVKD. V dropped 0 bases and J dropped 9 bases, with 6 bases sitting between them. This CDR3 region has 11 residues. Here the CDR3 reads CAISESQGQYF. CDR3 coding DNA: TGTGCCATCAGTGAGTCGCAGGGGCAGTACTTC.

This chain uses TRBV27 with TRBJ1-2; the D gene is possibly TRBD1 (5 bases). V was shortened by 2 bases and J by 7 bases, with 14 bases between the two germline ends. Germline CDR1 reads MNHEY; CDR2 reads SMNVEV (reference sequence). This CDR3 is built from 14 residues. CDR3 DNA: TGTGCCAGCAGTTTAGGGGCAAACAGGATTGGCTACACCTTC. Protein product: CASSLGANRIGYTF.

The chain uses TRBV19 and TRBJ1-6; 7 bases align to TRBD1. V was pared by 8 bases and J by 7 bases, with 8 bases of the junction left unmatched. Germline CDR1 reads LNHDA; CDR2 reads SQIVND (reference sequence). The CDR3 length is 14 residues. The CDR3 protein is CASHPGQRNSPLHF. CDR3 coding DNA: TGTGCCAGTCATCCGGGACAGAGAAATTCACCCCTCCACTTT. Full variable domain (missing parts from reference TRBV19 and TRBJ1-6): DGGITQSPKYLFRKEGQNVTLSCEQNLNHDAMYWYRQDPGQGLRLIYYSQIVNDFQKGDIAEGYSVSREKKESFPLTVTSAQKNPTAFYLCASHPGQRNSPLHFGNGTRLTVT.

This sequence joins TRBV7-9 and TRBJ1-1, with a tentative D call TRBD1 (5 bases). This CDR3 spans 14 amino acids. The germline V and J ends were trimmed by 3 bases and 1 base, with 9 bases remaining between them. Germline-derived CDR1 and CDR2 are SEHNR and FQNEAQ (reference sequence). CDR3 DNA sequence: TGTGCCAGCAGCTTTGTAGGGGAGAACACTGAAGCTTTCTTT. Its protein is CASSFVGENTEAFF.

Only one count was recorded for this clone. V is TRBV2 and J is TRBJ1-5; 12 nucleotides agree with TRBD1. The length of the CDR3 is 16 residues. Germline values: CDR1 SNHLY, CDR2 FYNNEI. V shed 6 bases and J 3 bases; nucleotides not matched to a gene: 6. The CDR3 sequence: CASRGDRGLFNQPQHF. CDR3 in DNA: TGTGCCAGCAGAGGGGACAGGGGGCTATTCAATCAGCCCCAGCATTTT.

CDR3 sequence: CASSYVRGYTEAFF. The CDR3 DNA reads as TGTGCCAGCAGTTACGTTAGGGGCTACACTGAAGCTTTCTTT. V usage is TRBV6-2 or TRBV6-3 and J usage is TRBJ1-1, with D perhaps TRBD1 (5 bases). The CDR3 sequence is 14 residues long. V dropped 2 bases and J dropped 3 bases, with 10 bases sitting between them. The germline V gene has CDR1 MNHEY and CDR2 SVGEGT.

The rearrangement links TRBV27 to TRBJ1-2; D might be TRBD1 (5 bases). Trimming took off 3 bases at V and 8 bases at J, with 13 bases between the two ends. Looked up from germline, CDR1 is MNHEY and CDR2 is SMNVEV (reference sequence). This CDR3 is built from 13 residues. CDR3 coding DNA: TGTGCCAGCAGTTTTTTGGGTACAGGCGGCTACACCTTC. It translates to CASSFLGTGGYTF.